This T cell receptor beta chain was identified during a study of cytotoxic CD8 clonotypes in ibrutinib-treated CLL. Study as a whole: The sample average was approximately 260,000 productive templates and 85,000 to 100,000 productive rearrangements.

Only in-frame clones appear in the TCRdb table, and some are missing; sequencing was by immunoSEQ multiplex PCR. The data contain 42,000 or so clones, approximately 71% of them singletons. With cryopreserved PBMCs as the source, about 2.2 micrograms of genomic DNA went to TCR beta libraries. This clone came up a few times. V dropped 4 bases and J dropped 5; count of bases not matched to a gene: 7. This CDR3 is built from 14 residues. Germline V gives CDR1 SGHNT, CDR2 YYREEE (reference sequence). The genes are TRBV5-4 and TRBJ1-1; TRBD1 aligns across 8 bases. Sequenced here: PBMCs, sampled at disease progression, from a patient treated with ibrutinib. The source is a human donor with chronic lymphocytic leukemia. The CDR3 loop is CASSLDRDGTEAFF. CDR3 sequence (DNA): TGTGCCAGCAGCCTGGACAGGGATGGAACTGAAGCTTTCTTT.